The 9 T cell receptor beta chains listed next were all sequenced from one sample in a study of T cell changes during pregnancy in multiple sclerosis. Only in-frame clones appear in the TCRdb table, and some are missing; sequencing was by immunoSEQ multiplex PCR. This repertoire shows about 81,000 clones, roughly 95% found once; its top ten account for about 1.3%. The starting material was peripheral blood, obtained in the third trimester of pregnancy. These TCRs come from a female donor in good health, enrolled as a control in a pregnancy study.

The rearrangement links TRBV18 to TRBJ2-7, with D tentatively TRBD2 (6 bases). The CDR3 is 14 amino acids. Per the germline V gene, CDR1 is KGHSH and CDR2 is LQKENI. Trimming cost V 3 bases and J 2 bases, with 11 bases left between them. CDR3: CASSPGTQTYEQYF. CDR3 nucleotides: TGTGCCAGCTCACCGGGGACTCAGACCTACGAGCAGTACTTC.

V gene TRBV25-1 combines with J gene TRBJ1-4, with D hard to call. Germline assignment: CDR1 MGHDK and CDR2 SYGVNS. V was trimmed by 0 bases and J by 8 bases, leaving 13 bases between them. This CDR3 has 15 amino acids. The CDR3 DNA follows: TGTGCCAGCAGTGAATACAGGCAAATTGGAGAAAAACTGTTTTTT. Encoded protein: CASSEYRQIGEKLFF.

The sample holds a few counts of this clone. The rearrangement links TRBV19 to TRBJ2-7; 9 positions match TRBD1. Germline assignment: CDR1 LNHDA and CDR2 SQIVND (reference sequence). The CDR3 loop spans 15 amino acids. The junction had 5 bases not matched to a gene; V was cut back by 5 bases and J by 0 bases. CDR3: CASSAGTGSSYEQYF. For the CDR3, the DNA is TGTGCCAGTAGTGCCGGGACAGGGAGCTCCTACGAGCAGTACTTC.

The count of this clone is one. The gene calls are TRBV4-1 and TRBJ2-7, with 12 bases fitting TRBD2. V dropped 1 base and J dropped 4; count of bases not matched to a gene: 2. This CDR3 has 15 amino acids. In germline, CDR1 is MGHRA, CDR2 YSYEKL. CDR3 sequence: CASSQGLAGVYEQYF. The CDR3 region has the DNA TGCGCCAGCAGCCAAGGACTAGCGGGAGTTTACGAGCAGTACTTC.

The chain recombines TRBV11-3 with TRBJ1-3, with 8 nucleotides matching TRBD1. The germline V gene encodes CDR1 SGHNT and CDR2 YENEEA. J gave up 4 bases and V 5 bases, and 4 bases lay outside the gene matches. The CDR3 totals 14 residues. CDR3 loop: CASSMQGAGNTIYF. CDR3 nucleotide sequence: TGTGCCAGCAGCATGCAGGGGGCCGGAAACACCATATATTTT.

The CDR3 protein is CAIRTSGVTDTQYF. As DNA, the CDR3 is TGTGCCATCAGGACTAGCGGGGTCACAGATACGCAGTATTTT. This chain links TRBV10-3 with TRBJ2-3, with 11 bases identical to TRBD2. The CDR3 is made up of 14 amino acids. V lost 6 bases and J lost 2; bases outside the gene matches: 1. CDR1 is ENHRY, CDR2 SYGVKD, per germline.

This clone was counted once. The V gene is TRBV11-2, the J gene TRBJ1-5; no definite D call. Trimming left V 0 bases short and J 3 bases short, with 12 bases between. The CDR3 sequence is 16 residues long. From germline, CDR1 is SGHAT and CDR2 FQNNGV. The CDR3 bases are TGTGCCAGCAGCTTAGAGGCCGGGAATAACAATCAGCCCCAGCATTTT. It is translated as CASSLEAGNNNQPQHF.

The rearrangement links TRBV5-1 to TRBJ1-1, with a weak D call TRBD1 (5 bases). Germline CDR1 SGHRS, CDR2 YFSETQ. V dropped 1 base and J dropped 4 bases, with 11 bases sitting between them. The CDR3 contains 14 residues. CDR3: CASSLQGSGTEAFF. CDR3 DNA: TGCGCCAGCAGCTTGCAGGGTAGTGGCACTGAAGCTTTCTTT.

This clone was seen a few times. The chain has TRBV6-5 and TRBJ1-2, with TRBD1 matching 11 bases. Per the germline V gene, CDR1 is MNHEY and CDR2 is SVGAGI. The CDR3 has 14 amino acids. Trimming took 7 bases from V and 2 from J; bases not matched to a gene: 3. The CDR3 bases are TGTGCCAGCAAAGGGACAGGGGGGAACTATGGCTACACCTTC. Its protein product is CASKGTGGNYGYTF.